These 7 T cell receptor beta chains were sequenced from one sample in a study of PD-1 blockade in classical Hodgkin lymphoma (TCRdb year 2020). Explained via the paper, the time point label denotes: cycle 2 day 1 (C2D1) of nivolumab. Relapse after autologous stem cell transplantation had occurred in all trial patients, and cohorts A, B and C were distinguished by prior brentuximab vedotin exposure. Receptors were amplified or captured by the immunoSEQ multiplex PCR assay. TCRdb's version of the immuneACCESS table is confined to in-frame rearrangements and falls short of the full clone set. An unresolved V gene accounts for under half of the shortfall where checked; the remainder is of unknown origin. Recorded for this sample are roughly 41,000 clones; 70% to 90% of them occurred a single time. Roughly 7.7% of the sample is in the top ten clones. This specimen consisted of peripheral blood mononuclear cells (PBMCs), obtained before the second cycle of nivolumab. Receptor source: a human donor with classical Hodgkin lymphoma.

This chain uses TRBV2 with TRBJ2-1, with D perhaps matching TRBD2 (5 bases). V lost 10 bases, J lost 0 bases, and 16 bases lay in between. Germline V gene sequence: CDR1 SNHLY, CDR2 FYNNEI. The CDR3 has 15 amino acids. CDR3 in DNA: TGTGCCACCCCACCGCAGGCGGGCTCCTACAATGAGCAGTTCTTC. This translates into CATPPQAGSYNEQFF.

This chain joins TRBV25-1 and TRBJ1-5, with 9 positions matching TRBD1. CDR3 size: 14 residues. The V segment lost 8 bases and the J segment 3 bases; nucleotides outside the gene matches: 5. Germline lookup yields CDR1 MGHDK and CDR2 SYGVNS. CDR3 sequence (DNA): TGTGCCAGCGGGGGGACAGGGTCCAATCAGCCCCAGCATTTT. It encodes CASGGTGSNQPQHF. Based on the CDR3 plus reference TRBV25-1 and TRBJ1-5, the full variable domain is EADIYQTPRYLVIGTGKKITLECSQTMGHDKMYWYQQDPGMELHLIHYSYGVNSTEKGDLSSESTVSRIRTEHFPLTLESARPSHTSQYLCASGGTGSNQPQHFGDGTRLSIL.

The genes are TRBV5-1 and TRBJ2-1; TRBD2 might be the D (6 bases). Germline V gene sequence: CDR1 SGHRS, CDR2 YFSETQ. CDR3 length: 15 amino acids. Trimming shortened V by 0 bases and J by 1 base, and 8 bases separated the two germline ends. The CDR3 DNA reads TGCGCCAGCAGCTTGGCGGGGGATTCCTACAATGAGCAGTTCTTC. It encodes CASSLAGDSYNEQFF.

Only a few counts were recorded for this clone. The V call is TRBV28, the J call TRBJ2-7; unclear D gene. Per germline, CDR1 MDHEN and CDR2 SYDVKM. The V end lost 3 bases, the J end lost 1 base, and 7 bases lay between the germline ends. The CDR3 has 13 amino acids. The CDR3 reads CASSLAPSYEQYF. Here the CDR3 DNA reads TGTGCCAGCAGTTTGGCACCGTCCTACGAGCAGTACTTC.

Written as DNA, the CDR3 is TGCAGTGCTAGGACCCCGTCCGAGCAGTACTTC. As protein: CSARTPSEQYF. This chain uses TRBV20-1 with TRBJ2-7; D gene ambiguous. The germline CDR1 and CDR2 sequences are DFQATT and SNEGSKA (reference sequence). This CDR3 is built from 11 residues. V was trimmed by 3 bases and J by 6 bases, leaving 9 bases between them.

This chain connects TRBV25-1 to TRBJ2-3; tentative D call: TRBD1 (5 bases). V was shortened by 5 bases and J by 5 bases, with 20 bases between the two germline ends. Germline V gene lookup returns CDR1 MGHDK and CDR2 SYGVNS. CDR3 size: 16 residues. CDR3 region: CASSSTGPLQGDTQYF. The DNA of the CDR3 is TGTGCCAGCAGTTCAACTGGACCTCTGCAGGGAGATACGCAGTATTTT.

The chain links TRBV7-9 to TRBJ2-7; unclear D gene. The V gene lost 5 bases and the J gene lost 6 bases, with 17 bases spanning the gap. This CDR3 contains 14 residues. Per the germline V gene, CDR1 is SEHNR and CDR2 is FQNEAQ (reference sequence). CDR3 residues: CASSPPAWDFEQYF. CDR3 sequence (DNA): TGTGCCAGCAGCCCCCCGGCATGGGATTTCGAGCAGTACTTC.